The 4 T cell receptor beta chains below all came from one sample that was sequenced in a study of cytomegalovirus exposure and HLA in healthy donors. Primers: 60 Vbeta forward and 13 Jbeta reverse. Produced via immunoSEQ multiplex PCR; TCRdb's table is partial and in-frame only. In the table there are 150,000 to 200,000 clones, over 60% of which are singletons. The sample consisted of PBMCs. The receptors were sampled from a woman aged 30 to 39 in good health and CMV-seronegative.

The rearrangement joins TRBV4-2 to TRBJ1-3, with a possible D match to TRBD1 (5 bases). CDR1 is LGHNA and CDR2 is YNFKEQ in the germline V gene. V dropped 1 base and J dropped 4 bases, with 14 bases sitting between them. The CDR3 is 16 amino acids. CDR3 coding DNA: TGTGCCAGCAGCCAAGCTGTCAATAGGGGAGGAAACACCATATATTTT. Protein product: CASSQAVNRGGNTIYF.

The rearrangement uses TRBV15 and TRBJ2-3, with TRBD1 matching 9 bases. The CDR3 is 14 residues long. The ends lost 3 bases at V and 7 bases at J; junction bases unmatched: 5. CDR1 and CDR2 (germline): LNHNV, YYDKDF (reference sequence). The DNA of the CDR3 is TGTGCCACCAGCAGGGACAGGGGAAGGTATACGCAGTATTTT. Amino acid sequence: CATSRDRGRYTQYF. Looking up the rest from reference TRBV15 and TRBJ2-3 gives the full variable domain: DAMVIQNPRYQVTQFGKPVTLSCSQTLNHNVMYWYQQKSSQAPKLLFHYYDKDFNNEADTPDNFQSRRPNTSFCFLDIRSPGLGDTAMYLCATSRDRGRYTQYFGPGTRLTVL.

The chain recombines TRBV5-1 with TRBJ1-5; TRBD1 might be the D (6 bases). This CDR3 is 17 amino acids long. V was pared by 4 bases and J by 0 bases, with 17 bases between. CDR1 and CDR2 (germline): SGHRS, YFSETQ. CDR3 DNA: TGCGCCAGCAGCCCCATCCCCGGGACAAATAGCAATCAGCCCCAGCATTTT. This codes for CASSPIPGTNSNQPQHF.

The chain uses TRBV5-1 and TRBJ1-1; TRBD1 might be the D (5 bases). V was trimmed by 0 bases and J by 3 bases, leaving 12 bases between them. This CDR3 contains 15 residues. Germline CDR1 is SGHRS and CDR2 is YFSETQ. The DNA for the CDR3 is TGCGCCAGCAGCTTGGAGGGGCCCACGGACACTGAAGCTTTCTTT. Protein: CASSLEGPTDTEAFF.